Below are 26 T cell receptor beta chains sequenced from a single sample in a study of T cell repertoires in aging, cancer and after chemotherapy. Rearranged V-D-J TRB sequences were amplified with a mixed TRB-A/B primer pool. TCRdb reprocessed the multiplex PCR reads via MiXCR and lists one record per CDR3 protein. Of about 12,000 distinct CDR3 sequences listed, under 35% are singletons. Amplification of TCR beta used genomic DNA extracted from peripheral blood. The source material was blood. All receptors come from a human donor in good health. The donor label of this sample is uncertain.

This clonotype was counted a few times. The chain joins TRBV19 to TRBJ1-1; 7 bases map to TRBD1. The CDR3 has 14 residues. Germline CDR1 LNHDA, CDR2 SQIVND (reference sequence). With V trimmed by 9 bases and J by 12 bases, 19 bases remained unmatched. The CDR3 here is CASTERGQRLGTFF. CDR3 nucleotide sequence: TGTGCCAGCACAGAGCGGGGACAGAGGTTGGGAACTTTCTTT.

The V and J genes are TRBV6-1 and TRBJ1-6; 7 bases fit TRBD1. Germline V gene lookup returns CDR1 MNHNS and CDR2 SASEGT. The J segment lost 5 bases and the V segment lost 5 bases, leaving 3 bases of the junction unmatched. This CDR3 has 14 residues. The CDR3: CASSRTGDNSPLHF. The CDR3, as DNA: TGTGCCAGCAGTAGGACAGGAGATAATTCACCCCTCCACTTT.

This sequence joins TRBV6-5 and TRBJ2-5; 7 nucleotides line up with TRBD2. The CDR3 covers 16 residues. CDR1 and CDR2 from the germline V gene are MNHEY and SVGAGI. Trimming removed 2 bases from V and 5 bases from J; junction bases left unmatched: 11. The chain's CDR3 is CASSYLGEGRTETQYF. The CDR3 DNA reads as TGTGCCAGCAGTTACCTCGGGGAGGGACGAACCGAGACCCAGTACTTC.

This chain uses TRBV19 with TRBJ1-6, with 8 nucleotides matching TRBD1. CDR1 and CDR2 (germline): LNHDA, SQIVND (reference sequence). The V gene end was trimmed by 10 bases and the J gene end by 4 bases; junction bases not matched to a gene: 18. The CDR3 consists of 18 residues. DNA for the CDR3: TGTGCCACCCGAGCGGACAGGGCTAGAGGGCCGTATAATTCACCCCTCCACTTT. Translated, it gives CATRADRARGPYNSPLHF.

The chain recombines TRBV20-1 with TRBJ1-2; D not resolved. Germline V gene lookup returns CDR1 DFQATT and CDR2 SNEGSKA (reference sequence). Trimming left V 0 bases short and J 2 bases short, with 7 bases between. The CDR3 totals 13 residues. CDR3 region: CSARDRGNYGYTF. CDR3 nucleotides: TGCAGTGCTAGAGATCGAGGGAACTATGGCTACACCTTC.

This clonotype has a single count. The V call is TRBV5-1, the J call TRBJ2-1, with D tentatively TRBD1 (6 bases). Germline V gene sequence: CDR1 SGHRS, CDR2 YFSETQ. The CDR3 loop spans 15 amino acids. V was trimmed by 4 bases and J by 1 base, leaving 12 bases between them. The CDR3 coding sequence is TGCGCCAGCAGCGCCGGACAGATATCCTACAATGAGCAGTTCTTC. Translation: CASSAGQISYNEQFF.

The chain joins TRBV12-3 or TRBV12-4 to TRBJ2-4, with D maybe TRBD2 (6 bases). Trimming left V 1 base short and J 7 bases short, with 11 bases between. The length of the CDR3 is 14 residues. The chain's CDR3 is CASSLGVGLNIQYF. Here the CDR3 DNA reads TGTGCCAGCAGTTTAGGGGTGGGACTGAACATTCAGTACTTC.

This clonotype was counted between two and nine times. The chain is built from TRBV30 and TRBJ1-1; a weak D match, TRBD1 (5 bases). Germline V gene lookup returns CDR1 GTSNPN and CDR2 SVGIG (reference sequence). V shed 7 bases and J shed 10 bases, with 19 bases lying between them. The CDR3 runs to 12 residues. The CDR3 loop is CALKRDEGGAFF. CDR3 DNA: TGTGCCTTAAAACGGGACGAGGGTGGAGCTTTCTTT.

There are a few counts of this clonotype. This chain uses TRBV20-1 with TRBJ2-7, with D unresolved. Germline CDR1 reads DFQATT; CDR2 reads SNEGSKA (reference sequence). The CDR3 has 13 residues. Trimming took 3 bases from V and 2 from J, leaving 11 bases between them. The CDR3 coding sequence is TGCAGTGCTAGGCTCGACGGTACCTACGAGCAGTACTTC. Amino acid sequence: CSARLDGTYEQYF.

This clonotype was seen a handful of times. The chain links TRBV6-5 to TRBJ2-7; 10 bases match TRBD1. The CDR3 has 14 residues. Trimming cost V 6 bases and J 6 bases; bases outside gene matches: 8. The germline CDR1 and CDR2 sequences are MNHEY and SVGAGI. CDR3 in amino acids: CASRNPGQGSEQYF. As DNA, the CDR3 is TGTGCCAGCAGAAATCCGGGACAGGGGAGCGAGCAGTACTTC.

The chain recombines TRBV5-1 with TRBJ1-2, with a weak D call TRBD1 (5 bases). Germline V CDR1 and CDR2: SGHRS, YFSETQ. Trimming took off 0 bases at V and 4 bases at J, with 19 bases between the two ends. The CDR3 sequence is 17 residues long. The DNA for the CDR3 is TGCGCCAGCAGCTTGGGGTTTATTGGGGCTATCGGCTATGGCTACACCTTC. It specifies CASSLGFIGAIGYGYTF.

This clonotype was seen a handful of times. The rearrangement links TRBV18 to TRBJ2-5, with unresolved D. This CDR3 region has 13 residues. CDR1 is KGHSH and CDR2 is LQKENI in the germline V gene. Trimming took 5 bases from V and 0 from J, leaving 7 bases between them. The CDR3 region has the DNA TGTGCCAGCTCAGGGGTCTACCAAGAGACCCAGTACTTC. This translates into CASSGVYQETQYF.

There are a few counts of this clonotype. The chain links TRBV6-5 to TRBJ1-2; D is possibly TRBD1 (5 bases). The CDR3 is made up of 18 amino acids. Germline V lookup: CDR1 MNHEY, CDR2 SVGAGI. The V and J ends lost 0 bases and 7 bases respectively, with 24 bases between them. The chain's CDR3 is CASSYSWARANAAGGYTF. DNA for the CDR3: TGTGCCAGCAGTTACTCCTGGGCCAGGGCCAACGCGGCGGGTGGCTACACCTTC.

V and J are TRBV24-1 and TRBJ2-1, with 10 bases aligning to TRBD2. CDR3 length: 13 residues. The germline gives CDR1 KGHDR, CDR2 SFDVKD. J was trimmed by 7 bases and V by 7 bases; bases with no gene match: 3. This CDR3 is CATSRAGGNEQFF. The CDR3 region has the DNA TGTGCCACCAGCCGAGCGGGGGGGAATGAGCAGTTCTTC.

The chain has TRBV7-2 and TRBJ1-1; maybe TRBD1 (6 bases). Per the germline V gene, CDR1 is SGHTA and CDR2 is FQGNSA. V was shortened by 1 base and J by 4 bases, with 7 bases between the two germline ends. The CDR3 extends over 13 amino acids. The DNA for the CDR3 is TGTGCCAGCAGCTTAGAAGGGGGCACTGAAGCTTTCTTT. The encoded protein is CASSLEGGTEAFF.

The chain uses TRBV19 and TRBJ1-1; D is ambiguous. CDR3 length equals 12 residues. From germline, CDR1 is LNHDA and CDR2 SQIVND (reference sequence). The V end lost 5 bases, the J end lost 1 base, and 5 bases lay between the germline ends. CDR3 protein: CASSFQNTEAFF. For the CDR3, the DNA is TGTGCCAGTAGTTTTCAGAACACTGAAGCTTTCTTT.

The rearrangement joins TRBV15 to TRBJ2-7, with unresolved D. The CDR3 is 13 amino acids. V was trimmed by 3 bases and J by 0 bases, leaving 6 bases between them. Germline V CDR1 and CDR2: LNHNV, YYDKDF (reference sequence). The CDR3 nucleotides read TGTGCCACCAGCAGTCTAAACTCCTACGAGCAGTACTTC. This codes for CATSSLNSYEQYF.

The rearrangement uses TRBV27 and TRBJ1-3; 8 bases are a match to TRBD1. CDR1 MNHEY and CDR2 SMNVEV come from the germline V gene (reference sequence). This CDR3 has 14 residues. J gave up 4 bases and V 5 bases, and 4 bases lay outside the gene matches. The CDR3 here is CASSPAGGGNTIYF. The CDR3 bases are TGTGCCAGCAGTCCAGCAGGGGGCGGAAACACCATATATTTT.

The V and J genes are TRBV6-5 and TRBJ1-4; TRBD1 is a possible D gene (6 bases). CDR1 MNHEY and CDR2 SVGAGI come from the germline V gene. Trimming took 4 bases from V and 2 from J, leaving 14 bases between them. CDR3 size: 16 residues. For the CDR3, the DNA is TGTGCCAGCAGTTCCACAGGGTTCCGGACTAATGAAAAACTGTTTTTT. Amino acids: CASSSTGFRTNEKLFF.

The rearrangement uses TRBV5-5 and TRBJ2-7; D remains unclear. The V gene lost 0 bases and the J gene lost 0 bases, with 10 bases spanning the gap. Germline lookup yields CDR1 SGHKS and CDR2 YYEKEE (reference sequence). The CDR3 runs 15 residues. CDR3 sequence (DNA): TGTGCCAGCAGCTTGGGGTACGCAAGCTCCTACGAGCAGTACTTC. Translating it yields CASSLGYASSYEQYF.

The genes are TRBV7-9 and TRBJ1-4; 10 bases are a match to TRBD1. CDR3 length: 16 residues. V was clipped by 6 bases and J by 5 bases; unmatched bases: 9. Germline V gene lookup returns CDR1 SEHNR and CDR2 FQNEAQ (reference sequence). The chain's CDR3 is CASRSLPGQGNEKLFF. In DNA, the CDR3 is TGTGCCAGCAGATCTCTTCCGGGACAGGGGAATGAAAAACTGTTTTTT.

This clonotype is labeled medium-sized. V usage is TRBV19 and J usage is TRBJ2-1; no clear D gene. V dropped 5 bases and J dropped 3 bases, with 8 bases sitting between them. The CDR3 is 13 residues long. The germline V gene encodes CDR1 LNHDA and CDR2 SQIVND (reference sequence). The CDR3 DNA reads TGTGCCAGTAGTCCAACCCACTACAATGAGCAGTTCTTC. Translation gives CASSPTHYNEQFF.

This clonotype turned up a few times. The rearrangement links TRBV27 to TRBJ2-3, with TRBD1 identical over 7 bases. Germline-derived CDR1 and CDR2 are MNHEY and SMNVEV (reference sequence). J gave up 4 bases and V 5 bases, and 3 bases lay outside the gene matches. The CDR3 has 13 amino acids. This CDR3 reads CASSPDRADTQYF. In DNA form, the CDR3 reads TGTGCCAGCAGTCCTGACAGGGCAGATACGCAGTATTTT.

The chain joins TRBV7-6 to TRBJ1-2, with 7 bases identical to TRBD1. Germline values: CDR1 SGHVS, CDR2 FNYEAQ. V was pared by 2 bases and J by 7 bases, with 13 bases of the junction left unmatched. The CDR3 covers 16 residues. The CDR3 coding sequence is TGTGCCAGCAGCTTAACCGGTGGTACAGGGGTGGGTGGCTACACCTTC. Translation gives CASSLTGGTGVGGYTF.

This clonotype is classed as medium-sized. The chain recombines TRBV6-1 with TRBJ2-3, with D tentatively TRBD2 (6 bases). V gave up 5 bases and J gave up 0 bases, with 18 bases separating them. This CDR3 is 17 amino acids long. The germline V gene has CDR1 MNHNS and CDR2 SASEGT. The CDR3 is CASSHGASAASTDTQYF. Written as DNA, the CDR3 is TGTGCCAGCAGTCACGGGGCTAGCGCTGCTAGCACAGATACGCAGTATTTT.

The CDR3 nucleotides are TGTGCCAGCAGTTACTCGAGGGACAGGGGTTCACCCCTCCACTTT. It is translated as CASSYSRDRGSPLHF. This rearrangement joins TRBV6-5 to TRBJ1-6; 10 nucleotides match TRBD1. In germline, CDR1 is MNHEY, CDR2 SVGAGI. Trimming removed 0 bases from V and 9 bases from J; junction bases left unmatched: 2. The CDR3 runs 15 residues.